The 8 T cell receptor beta chains reported below all come from one sample, sequenced in a study of cytomegalovirus exposure and HLA in healthy donors. Assay used: immunoSEQ multiplex PCR; TCRdb lists only in-frame clones, some missing. This sample has roughly 60,000 clones, with under 95% found just once. Sequencing was carried out using PBMCs. Receptors originate from a young woman in good health and CMV-seronegative.

The V call is TRBV28, the J call TRBJ1-5, with D unclear. Germline V lookup: CDR1 MDHEN, CDR2 SYDVKM. V lost 6 bases, J lost 4 bases, and 19 bases lay in between. This CDR3 is built from 16 residues. The CDR3 loop is CASSPRRDLRNQPQHF. CDR3 sequence (DNA): TGTGCCAGCAGCCCGCGGCGGGATCTTAGAAATCAGCCCCAGCATTTT.

This rearrangement joins TRBV16 to TRBJ1-1; no clear D gene. The CDR3 length is 15 residues. Germline-derived CDR1 and CDR2 are KGHSY and FQNENV. Trimming removed 3 bases at V and 5 bases at J, with 16 bases between. CDR3 protein: CASSQPPPGRTEAFF. The CDR3 bases are TGTGCCAGCAGCCAGCCCCCCCCTGGGAGAACTGAAGCTTTCTTT.

V and J are TRBV18 and TRBJ1-5; no firm D call. V shed 4 bases and J shed 5 bases, with 12 bases lying between them. The CDR3 totals 14 residues. CDR1 is KGHSH, CDR2 LQKENI, per germline. The CDR3 is CASSRVREDQPQHF. CDR3 DNA: TGTGCCAGCTCACGCGTCCGGGAAGATCAGCCCCAGCATTTT. Drawing the rest from reference TRBV18 and TRBJ1-5, the complete variable domain is NAGVMQNPRHLVRRRGQEARLRCSPMKGHSHVYWYRQLPEEGLKFMVYLQKENIIDESGMPKERFSAEFPKEGPSILRIQQVVRGDSAAYFCASSRVREDQPQHFGDGTRLSIL.

The J gene is TRBJ2-7, the V gene TRBV2; 8 nucleotides align to TRBD2. The CDR3 sequence is 17 residues long. Germline-derived CDR1 and CDR2 are SNHLY and FYNNEI. The trim removed 8 bases at V and 2 bases at J, leaving 17 bases unmatched. The CDR3 region is CASSPAGATLLPYEQYF. CDR3 DNA: TGTGCCAGCTCCCCAGCGGGGGCCACCCTTCTCCCCTACGAGCAGTACTTC.

The chain couples TRBV28 to TRBJ1-6, with D possibly matching TRBD1 (6 bases). The CDR3 runs to 14 residues. The germline V gene has CDR1 MDHEN and CDR2 SYDVKM. Trimming cost V 6 bases and J 11 bases, with 17 bases left between them. The CDR3: CASRRQGNETPLHF. For the CDR3, the DNA is TGTGCCAGCAGGCGTCAGGGGAATGAGACACCCCTCCACTTT.

The gene calls are TRBV7-2 and TRBJ2-7, with 10 bases fitting TRBD2. The germline CDR1 and CDR2 sequences are SGHTA and FQGNSA. This CDR3 comprises 14 residues. The J segment lost 6 bases and the V segment lost 5 bases, leaving 7 bases of the junction unmatched. The CDR3 here is CASSILAGEGEQYF. CDR3 in DNA: TGTGCCAGCAGCATCCTAGCGGGAGAGGGCGAGCAGTACTTC.

V and J are TRBV30 and TRBJ1-2; 9 bases fit TRBD1. Trimming cost V 4 bases and J 3 bases; bases outside gene matches: 6. Germline assignment: CDR1 GTSNPN and CDR2 SVGIG (reference sequence). There are 14 residues in the CDR3. CDR3 region: CAWKRGDRDYGYTF. The CDR3 DNA reads as TGTGCCTGGAAGAGGGGGGACAGGGACTATGGCTACACCTTC. The variable domain in full, with the rest retrieved from reference TRBV30 and TRBJ1-2, is SQTIHQWPATLVQPVGSPLSLECTVEGTSNPNLYWYRQAAGRGLQLLFYSVGIGQISSEVPQNLSASRPQDRQFILSSKKLLLSDSGFYLCAWKRGDRDYGYTFGSGTRLTVV.

The chain uses TRBV27 and TRBJ2-1, with 8 bases fitting TRBD1. Trimming cost V 6 bases and J 7 bases; bases outside gene matches: 11. Germline-derived CDR1 and CDR2 are MNHEY and SMNVEV (reference sequence). The CDR3 loop spans 15 amino acids. The CDR3 is CASSPTGASRNEQFF. CDR3 nucleotide sequence: TGTGCCAGCAGCCCGACAGGGGCAAGTCGTAATGAGCAGTTCTTC.